This TCR beta chain was sequenced in a study of cytomegalovirus exposure and HLA in healthy donors. General study points: Most TCR beta V segments were productive about 90% or about 30% of the time in an earlier analysis.

PCR amplification relied on 60 Vbeta primers (plus 13 Jbeta primers). Sequencing was performed with immunoSEQ multiplex PCR; in TCRdb, only in-frame clones are kept and a portion is missing. The sample records some 110,000 clones, 60% to 85% being singletons. As concerns this clone: The antigen is not known.

The J segment lost 3 bases and the V segment lost 5 bases, leaving 5 bases of the junction unmatched. Germline loops: CDR1 SGHRS, CDR2 YFSETQ. CDR3 length: 14 amino acids. The clonotype originates from a man aged 45-65 years in good health and CMV-seropositive. V usage is TRBV5-1 and J usage is TRBJ2-5, with 9 bases identical to TRBD2. Material: PBMCs. The CDR3 is CASRLAGAEETQYF. CDR3 bases: TGCGCCAGCAGATTAGCGGGGGCCGAAGAGACCCAGTACTTC.